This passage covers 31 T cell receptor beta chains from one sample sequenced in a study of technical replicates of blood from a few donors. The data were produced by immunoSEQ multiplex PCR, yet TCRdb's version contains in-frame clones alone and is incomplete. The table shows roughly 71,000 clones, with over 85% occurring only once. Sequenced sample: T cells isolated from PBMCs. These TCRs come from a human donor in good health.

CDR3 DNA sequence: TGTGCCAGCAGCTTAGCCGGGAGGGAGACCCAGTACTTC. Protein product: CASSLAGRETQYF. The chain recombines TRBV11-3 with TRBJ2-5; 7 nucleotides align to TRBD2. V lost 1 base, J lost 5 bases, and 1 base stayed unmatched. Germline V gene sequence: CDR1 SGHNT, CDR2 YENEEA. CDR3 length: 13 residues.

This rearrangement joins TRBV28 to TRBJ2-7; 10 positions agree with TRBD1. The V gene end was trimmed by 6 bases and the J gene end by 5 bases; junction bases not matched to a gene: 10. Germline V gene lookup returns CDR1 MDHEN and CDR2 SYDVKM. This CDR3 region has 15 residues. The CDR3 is CASSQTGTGDHEQYF. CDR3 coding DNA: TGTGCCAGCAGCCAAACCGGGACAGGGGATCACGAGCAGTACTTC.

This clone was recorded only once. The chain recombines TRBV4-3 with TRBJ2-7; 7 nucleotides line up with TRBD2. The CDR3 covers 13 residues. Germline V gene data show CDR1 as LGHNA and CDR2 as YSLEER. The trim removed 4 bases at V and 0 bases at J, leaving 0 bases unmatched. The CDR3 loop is CASSRGSSYEQYF. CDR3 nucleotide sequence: TGCGCCAGCAGCCGCGGGAGCTCCTACGAGCAGTACTTC.

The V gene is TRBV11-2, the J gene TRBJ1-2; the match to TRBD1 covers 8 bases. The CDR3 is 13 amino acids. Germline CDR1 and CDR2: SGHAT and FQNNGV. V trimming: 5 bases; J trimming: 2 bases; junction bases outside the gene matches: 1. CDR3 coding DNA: TGTGCCAGCAGCCGGACAGGGAACTATGGCTACACCTTC. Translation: CASSRTGNYGYTF.

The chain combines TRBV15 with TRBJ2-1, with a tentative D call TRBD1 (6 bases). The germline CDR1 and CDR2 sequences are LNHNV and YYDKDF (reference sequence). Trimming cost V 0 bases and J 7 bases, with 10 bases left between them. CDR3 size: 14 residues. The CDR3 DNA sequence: TGTGCCACCAGCAGAGAAACAGGGACAAATGAGCAGTTCTTC. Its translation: CATSRETGTNEQFF.

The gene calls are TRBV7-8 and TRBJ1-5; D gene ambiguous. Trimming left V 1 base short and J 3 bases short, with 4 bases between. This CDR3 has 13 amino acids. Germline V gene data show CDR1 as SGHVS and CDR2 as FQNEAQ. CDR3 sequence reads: CASSLGVNQPQHF. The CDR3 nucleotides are TGTGCCAGCAGCTTAGGAGTCAATCAGCCCCAGCATTTT.

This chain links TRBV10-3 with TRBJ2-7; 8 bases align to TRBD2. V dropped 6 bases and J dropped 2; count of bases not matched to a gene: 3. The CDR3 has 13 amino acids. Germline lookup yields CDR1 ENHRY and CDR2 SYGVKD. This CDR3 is CAIREAGAYEQYF. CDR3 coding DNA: TGTGCCATCAGGGAAGCGGGAGCCTACGAGCAGTACTTC.

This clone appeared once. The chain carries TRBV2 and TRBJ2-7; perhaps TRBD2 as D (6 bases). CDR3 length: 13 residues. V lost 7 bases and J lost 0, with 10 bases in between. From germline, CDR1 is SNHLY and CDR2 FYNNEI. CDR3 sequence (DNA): TGTGCCAGCAAAGGCGGGGTCTCCTACGAGCAGTACTTC. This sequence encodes CASKGGVSYEQYF.

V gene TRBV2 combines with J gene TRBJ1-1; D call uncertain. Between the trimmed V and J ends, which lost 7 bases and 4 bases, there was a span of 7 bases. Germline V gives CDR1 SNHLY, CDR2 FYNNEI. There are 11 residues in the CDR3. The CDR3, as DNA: TGTGCCAGCATATATTCCACTGAAGCTTTCTTT. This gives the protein CASIYSTEAFF.

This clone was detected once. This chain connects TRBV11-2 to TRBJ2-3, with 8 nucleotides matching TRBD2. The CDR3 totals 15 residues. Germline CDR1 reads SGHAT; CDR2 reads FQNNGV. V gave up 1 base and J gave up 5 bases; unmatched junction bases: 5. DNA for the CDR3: TGTGCCAGCAGCTTAGTAGCGGGAAGTAAAGATACGCAGTATTTT. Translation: CASSLVAGSKDTQYF. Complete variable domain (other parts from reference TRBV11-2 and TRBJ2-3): EAGVAQSPRYKIIEKRQSVAFWCNPISGHATLYWYQQILGQGPKLLIQFQNNGVVDDSQLPKDRFSAERLKGVDSTLKIQPAKLEDSAVYLCASSLVAGSKDTQYFGPGTRLTVL.

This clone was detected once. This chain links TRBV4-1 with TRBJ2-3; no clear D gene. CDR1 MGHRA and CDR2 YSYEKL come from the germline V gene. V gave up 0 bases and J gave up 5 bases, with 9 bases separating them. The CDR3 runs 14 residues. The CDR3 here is CASSQDWSKDTQYF. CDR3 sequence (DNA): TGCGCCAGCAGCCAAGATTGGAGTAAAGATACGCAGTATTTT.

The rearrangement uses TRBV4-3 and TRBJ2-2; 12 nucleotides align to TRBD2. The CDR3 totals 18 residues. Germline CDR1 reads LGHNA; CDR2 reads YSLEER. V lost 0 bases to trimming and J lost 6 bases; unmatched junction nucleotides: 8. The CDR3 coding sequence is TGCGCCAGCAGCCAAGAGGACAGGGCTAGCGGGAGGGCCGGGGAGCTGTTTTTT. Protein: CASSQEDRASGRAGELFF.

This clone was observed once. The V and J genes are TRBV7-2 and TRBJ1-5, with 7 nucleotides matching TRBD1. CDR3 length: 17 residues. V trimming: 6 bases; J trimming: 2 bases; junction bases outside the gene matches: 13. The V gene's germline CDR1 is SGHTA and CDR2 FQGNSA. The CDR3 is CASSQNTGARGNQPQHF. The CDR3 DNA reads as TGTGCCAGCAGTCAAAATACAGGGGCGCGGGGCAATCAGCCCCAGCATTTT.

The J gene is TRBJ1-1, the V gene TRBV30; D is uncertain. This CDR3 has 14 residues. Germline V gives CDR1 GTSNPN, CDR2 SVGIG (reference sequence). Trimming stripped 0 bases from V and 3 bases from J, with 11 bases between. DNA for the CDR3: TGTGCCTGGAGTGTCATCAGTAAGTACACTGAAGCTTTCTTT. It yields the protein CAWSVISKYTEAFF.

Here the CDR3 DNA reads TGTGCCAGCAGCCCGGACAGGGTCGAGACCCAGTACTTC. As protein: CASSPDRVETQYF. The V and J genes are TRBV7-7 and TRBJ2-5; 8 bases line up with TRBD1. CDR1 and CDR2 (germline): SSHAT, FNYEAQ (reference sequence). The CDR3 loop spans 13 amino acids. Germline trimming cut 5 bases from V and 5 bases from J; bases unmatched to any gene: 4.

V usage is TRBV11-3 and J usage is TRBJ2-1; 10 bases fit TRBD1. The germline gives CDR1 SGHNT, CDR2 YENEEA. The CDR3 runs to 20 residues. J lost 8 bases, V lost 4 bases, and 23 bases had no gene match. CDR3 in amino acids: CASSSPARDRGLSGYHEQFF. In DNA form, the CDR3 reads TGTGCCAGCAGCTCCCCCGCCCGGGACAGGGGACTCTCGGGCTATCATGAGCAGTTCTTC.

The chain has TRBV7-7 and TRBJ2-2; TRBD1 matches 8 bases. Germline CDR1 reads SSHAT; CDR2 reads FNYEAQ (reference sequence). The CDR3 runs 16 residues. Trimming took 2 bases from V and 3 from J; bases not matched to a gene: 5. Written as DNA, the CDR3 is TGTGCCAGCAGCTTAAGTTCAGGGGGCTACACCGGGGAGCTGTTTTTT. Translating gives CASSLSSGGYTGELFF.

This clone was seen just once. The CDR3 here is CASGLAGWNTGELFF. CDR3 DNA: TGTGCCAGCGGACTAGCGGGGTGGAACACCGGGGAGCTGTTTTTT. The rearrangement uses TRBV9 and TRBJ2-2, with 12 bases identical to TRBD2. This CDR3 is built from 15 residues. Losses at the gene ends were 7 bases for V and 1 base for J; bases not matched to a gene: 2. CDR1 and CDR2 (germline): SGDLS, YYNGEE. Together with reference TRBV9 and TRBJ2-2, the CDR3 gives the full variable domain: DSGVTQTPKHLITATGQRVTLRCSPRSGDLSVYWYQQSLDQGLQFLIQYYNGEERAKGNILERFSAQQFPDLHSELNLSSLELGDSALYFCASGLAGWNTGELFFGEGSRLTVL.

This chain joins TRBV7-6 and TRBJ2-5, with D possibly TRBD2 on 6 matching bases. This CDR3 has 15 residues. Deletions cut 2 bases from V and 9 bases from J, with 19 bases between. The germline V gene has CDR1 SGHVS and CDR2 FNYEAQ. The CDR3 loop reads CASSLIWGDGTAQYF. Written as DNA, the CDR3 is TGTGCCAGCAGCTTAATCTGGGGGGACGGCACGGCCCAGTACTTC.

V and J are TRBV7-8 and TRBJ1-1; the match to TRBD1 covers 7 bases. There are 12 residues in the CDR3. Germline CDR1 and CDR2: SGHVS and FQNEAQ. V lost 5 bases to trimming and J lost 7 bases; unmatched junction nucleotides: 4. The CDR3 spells CASSARDSEAFF. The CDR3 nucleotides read TGTGCCAGCAGCGCCCGGGACAGTGAAGCTTTCTTT.

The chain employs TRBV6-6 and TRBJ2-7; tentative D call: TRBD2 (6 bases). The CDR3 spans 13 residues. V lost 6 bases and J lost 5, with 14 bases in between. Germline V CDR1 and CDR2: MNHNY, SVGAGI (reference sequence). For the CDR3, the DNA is TGTGCCAGCAGAGCGGGCTGGGTAGACGAGCAGTACTTC. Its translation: CASRAGWVDEQYF.

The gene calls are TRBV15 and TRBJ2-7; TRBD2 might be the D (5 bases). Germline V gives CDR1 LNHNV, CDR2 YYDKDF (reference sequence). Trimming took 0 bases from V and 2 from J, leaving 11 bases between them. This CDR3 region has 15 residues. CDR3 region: CATSRDLSGPYEQYF. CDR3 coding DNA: TGTGCCACCAGCAGAGATCTCAGCGGACCCTACGAGCAGTACTTC.

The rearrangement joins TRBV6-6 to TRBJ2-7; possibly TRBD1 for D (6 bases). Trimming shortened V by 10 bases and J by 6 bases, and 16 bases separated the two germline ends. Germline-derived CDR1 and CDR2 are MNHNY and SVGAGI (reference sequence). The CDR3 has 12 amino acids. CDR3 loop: CATLDSTSEQYF. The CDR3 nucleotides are TGTGCCACCCTGGACAGTACCTCCGAGCAGTACTTC.

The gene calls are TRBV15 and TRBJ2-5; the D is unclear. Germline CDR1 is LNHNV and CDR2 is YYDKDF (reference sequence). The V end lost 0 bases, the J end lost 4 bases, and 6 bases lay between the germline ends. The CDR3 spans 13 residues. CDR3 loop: CATSRDPRETQYF. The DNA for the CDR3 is TGTGCCACCAGCAGAGACCCGAGAGAGACCCAGTACTTC.

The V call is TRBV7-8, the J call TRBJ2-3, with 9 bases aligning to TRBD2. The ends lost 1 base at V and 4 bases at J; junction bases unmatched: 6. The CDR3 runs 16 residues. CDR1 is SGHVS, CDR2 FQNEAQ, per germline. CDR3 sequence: CASSLEAGGRADTQYF. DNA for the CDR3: TGTGCCAGCAGCTTAGAAGCGGGAGGTAGAGCAGATACGCAGTATTTT.

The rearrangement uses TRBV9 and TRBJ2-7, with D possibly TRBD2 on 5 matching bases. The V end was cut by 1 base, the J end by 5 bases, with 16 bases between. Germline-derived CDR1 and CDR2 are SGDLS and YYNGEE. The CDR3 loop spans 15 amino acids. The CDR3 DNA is TGTGCCAGCAGCGTAACTAGTGGATTGTTGGACGAGCAGTACTTC. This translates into CASSVTSGLLDEQYF.

The CDR3 nucleotides are TGTGCCAGCAGCGTTAGTCTGTACACTGAAGCTTTCTTT. This sequence encodes CASSVSLYTEAFF. The V and J genes are TRBV9 and TRBJ1-1, with D uncertain. Trimming stripped 2 bases from V and 3 bases from J, with 8 bases between. Germline V gives CDR1 SGDLS, CDR2 YYNGEE. The length of the CDR3 is 13 residues.

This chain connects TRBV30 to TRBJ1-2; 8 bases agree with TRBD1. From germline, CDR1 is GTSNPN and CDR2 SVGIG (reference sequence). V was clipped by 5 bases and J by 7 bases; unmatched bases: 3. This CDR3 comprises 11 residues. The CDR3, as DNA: TGTGCCTGGGACAGGGGAAGTGGCTACACCTTC. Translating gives CAWDRGSGYTF.

The DNA for the CDR3 is TGCGCCAGCAGCTTCTCGACAGGGGAGGATGGCTACACCTTC. It codes for CASSFSTGEDGYTF. This chain links TRBV5-1 with TRBJ1-2; 8 nucleotides agree with TRBD1. V trimming: 2 bases; J trimming: 6 bases; junction bases outside the gene matches: 6. CDR3 length: 14 residues. CDR1 is SGHRS, CDR2 YFSETQ, per germline.

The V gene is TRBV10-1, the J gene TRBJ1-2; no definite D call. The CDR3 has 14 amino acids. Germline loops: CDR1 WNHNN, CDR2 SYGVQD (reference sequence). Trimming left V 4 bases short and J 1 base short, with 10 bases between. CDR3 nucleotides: TGCGCCAGCAGTGCCGACACGTATAACTATGGCTACACCTTC. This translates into CASSADTYNYGYTF.

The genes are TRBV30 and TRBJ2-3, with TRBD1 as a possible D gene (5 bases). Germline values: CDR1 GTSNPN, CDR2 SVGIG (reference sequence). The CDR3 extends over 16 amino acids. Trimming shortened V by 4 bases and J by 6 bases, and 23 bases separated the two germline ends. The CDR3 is CAWKYIRGHPLDTQYF. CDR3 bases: TGTGCCTGGAAGTACATTAGGGGCCACCCTCTCGATACGCAGTATTTT.